A single sample gave rise to the 26 T cell receptor beta chains below, sequenced in a study of cytomegalovirus exposure and HLA in healthy donors. Assay: immunoSEQ multiplex PCR; the TCRdb copy retains only in-frame clones and omits some. The sample includes under 200,000 clones, approximately 78% of them seen just once. The sample consisted of PBMCs. All receptors come from a woman in her 30s in good health and CMV-seronegative.

The chain joins TRBV9 to TRBJ2-7, with TRBD2 matching 8 bases. Unmatched junction bases numbered 8, after V lost 4 bases and J lost 2 bases. The CDR3 runs 15 residues. CDR1 and CDR2 (germline): SGDLS, YYNGEE. The CDR3 spells CASSQSGGLAYEQYF. The CDR3 DNA reads TGTGCCAGCAGCCAGAGCGGGGGCCTTGCCTACGAGCAGTACTTC.

The V call is TRBV21-1, the J call TRBJ2-7; TRBD2, the table's D call, was not compared with the DNA. TRBV21-1 is an annotated pseudogene. This CDR3 contains 17 residues. The CDR3: CASSKRPTRGGSYEQYF. CDR3 bases: TGTGCCAGCAGCAAAAGACCTACCCGAGGTGGCTCCTACGAGCAGTACTTC.

Ten or more counts support this clone. The rearrangement joins TRBV6-1 to TRBJ2-7; D perhaps matches TRBD2 (5 bases). V dropped 0 bases and J dropped 2 bases, with 11 bases sitting between them. CDR3 length: 15 residues. Germline V gene lookup returns CDR1 MNHNS and CDR2 SASEGT. The CDR3 DNA is TGTGCCAGCAGTGAAGCGGACGGGGAAACCTACGAGCAGTACTTC. Its protein product is CASSEADGETYEQYF.

The chain has TRBV10-2 and TRBJ1-1; 7 nucleotides align to TRBD1. The CDR3 has 15 amino acids. In germline, CDR1 is WSHSY, CDR2 SAAADI. V shed 6 bases and J 7 bases; nucleotides not matched to a gene: 14. The DNA for the CDR3 is TGCGCCAGCAGCATACCGGACAGGAGGGTCAATGAAGCTTTCTTT. Protein sequence: CASSIPDRRVNEAFF.

The chain combines TRBV16 with TRBJ1-3; TRBD1 matches at 7 bases. Germline-derived CDR1 and CDR2 are KGHSY and FQNENV. The CDR3 is made up of 18 amino acids. V trimming: 3 bases; J trimming: 0 bases; junction bases outside the gene matches: 11. For the CDR3, the DNA is TGTGCCAGCAGCCATCCTTTGACAGGGAGAAGCTCTGGAAACACCATATATTTT. This sequence encodes CASSHPLTGRSSGNTIYF.

The DNA for the CDR3 is TGTGCCAGCAGGTCCAGGGGAGCGGCCTATAATTCACCCCTCCACTTT. Protein product: CASRSRGAAYNSPLHF. The rearrangement joins TRBV7-3 to TRBJ1-6; D is possibly TRBD1 (6 bases). V was pared by 6 bases and J by 2 bases, with 14 bases between. CDR3 length equals 16 residues. Germline V gives CDR1 SGHTA, CDR2 FQGTGA. Variable domain in full (rest from reference TRBV7-3 and TRBJ1-6): GAGVSQTPSNKVTEKGKYVELRCDPISGHTALYWYRQSLGQGPEFLIYFQGTGAADDSGLPNDRFFAVRPEGSVSTLKIQRTERGDSAVYLCASRSRGAAYNSPLHFGNGTRLTVT.

V usage is TRBV30 and J usage is TRBJ2-6; D not resolved. The CDR3 is made up of 15 amino acids. Germline CDR1 GTSNPN, CDR2 SVGIG (reference sequence). The ends were cut back, 0 bases at V and 4 bases at J, with 10 bases in the middle. CDR3 sequence reads: CAWSVRTAGANVLTF. CDR3 DNA sequence: TGTGCCTGGAGTGTACGAACAGCCGGGGCCAACGTCCTGACTTTC.

This rearrangement joins TRBV4-2 to TRBJ2-3, with 7 bases matching TRBD1. The germline CDR1 and CDR2 sequences are LGHNA and YNFKEQ. The CDR3 runs to 17 residues. V lost 4 bases and J lost 4; bases outside the gene matches: 14. CDR3 amino acids: CASSLRGRSHRADTQYF. CDR3 in DNA: TGTGCCAGCAGCCTTAGGGGGCGGTCGCATCGGGCAGATACGCAGTATTTT.

This clone was found once. The chain links TRBV5-1 to TRBJ2-2, with a tentative D call TRBD2 (6 bases). V shed 3 bases and J shed 1 base, with 13 bases lying between them. The length of the CDR3 is 16 residues. The germline gives CDR1 SGHRS, CDR2 YFSETQ. This chain's CDR3 is CASSYSGLWNTGELFF. The CDR3 DNA reads TGCGCCAGCAGCTACTCGGGACTCTGGAACACCGGGGAGCTGTTTTTT.

V is TRBV4-1 and J is TRBJ2-7; a weak D match, TRBD1 (6 bases). This CDR3 is 15 amino acids long. Germline-derived CDR1 and CDR2 are MGHRA and YSYEKL. V dropped 0 bases and J dropped 4 bases, with 13 bases sitting between them. The CDR3 DNA reads as TGCGCCAGCAGCCAAGATCCCGGACAGACTTACGAGCAGTACTTC. Translating gives CASSQDPGQTYEQYF.

The chain has TRBV27 and TRBJ1-2; D call uncertain. Trimming shortened V by 2 bases and J by 4 bases, and 8 bases separated the two germline ends. The germline V gene encodes CDR1 MNHEY and CDR2 SMNVEV (reference sequence). This CDR3 has 13 residues. CDR3 coding DNA: TGTGCCAGCAGTTTACAGGCTTCCTATGGCTACACCTTC. It codes for CASSLQASYGYTF.

The chain carries TRBV7-7 and TRBJ2-6; D may be TRBD2 (6 bases). Germline CDR1 is SSHAT and CDR2 is FNYEAQ (reference sequence). Trimming removed 6 bases at V and 2 bases at J, with 14 bases between. The CDR3 loop spans 16 amino acids. This chain's CDR3 is CASSTGPGAGANVLTF. DNA of the CDR3: TGTGCCAGCAGTACAGGCCCGGGGGCTGGGGCCAACGTCCTGACTTTC.

The J gene is TRBJ2-7, the V gene TRBV4-1; D possibly corresponds to TRBD1 (6 bases). V dropped 4 bases and J dropped 2 bases, with 21 bases sitting between them. This CDR3 comprises 17 residues. The germline V gene has CDR1 MGHRA and CDR2 YSYEKL. The CDR3 region is CASSRGFRTDQTYEQYF. The CDR3 nucleotides are TGCGCCAGCAGCCGGGGATTCCGGACAGACCAAACCTACGAGCAGTACTTC.

The rearrangement links TRBV6-1 to TRBJ1-3, with D perhaps TRBD1 (5 bases). V lost 10 bases, J lost 3 bases, and 13 bases lay in between. The CDR3 spans 13 residues. Germline V CDR1 and CDR2: MNHNS, SASEGT. CDR3: CAITGTYGNTIYF. The DNA of the CDR3 is TGTGCCATCACAGGTACTTATGGAAACACCATATATTTT.

This chain links TRBV2 with TRBJ1-5; 8 nucleotides agree with TRBD1. Germline CDR1 SNHLY, CDR2 FYNNEI. This CDR3 is built from 13 residues. V shed 6 bases, J shed 9 bases, and the junction held 7 bases outside the gene matches. The CDR3 reads CASRGQGDRPQHF. The CDR3 bases are TGTGCCAGCAGAGGACAGGGAGATCGGCCCCAGCATTTT.

The chain uses TRBV13 and TRBJ2-7; D gene uncertain. The CDR3 is 12 amino acids. Between the trimmed V and J ends, which lost 3 bases and 0 bases, there was a span of 3 bases. CDR1 is PRHDT and CDR2 is FYEKMQ in the germline V gene (reference sequence). This CDR3 reads CASSFNSYEQYF. CDR3 coding DNA: TGTGCCAGCAGCTTCAACTCCTACGAGCAGTACTTC.

The V gene is TRBV28, the J gene TRBJ1-1; D not resolved. Germline CDR1 reads MDHEN; CDR2 reads SYDVKM. CDR3 size: 15 residues. Trimming shortened V by 6 bases and J by 0 bases, and 14 bases separated the two germline ends. Here the CDR3 reads CASRLMRSLNTEAFF. The DNA for the CDR3 is TGTGCCAGCAGACTAATGAGGAGTTTGAACACTGAAGCTTTCTTT.

The chain is built from TRBV28 and TRBJ1-4; 8 positions agree with TRBD1. Germline V gives CDR1 MDHEN, CDR2 SYDVKM. The CDR3 has 15 residues. Unmatched junction bases numbered 11, after V lost 6 bases and J lost 8 bases. In DNA, the CDR3 is TGTGCCAGCAGCCCGTCTTCAGGGGGCTGGGAAAAACTGTTTTTT. It encodes CASSPSSGGWEKLFF.

V is TRBV5-8 and J is TRBJ1-5; 7 bases are shared with TRBD1. The CDR3 has 14 residues. In germline, CDR1 is SGHTS, CDR2 YDEGEE. V shed 4 bases, J shed 4 bases, and the junction held 5 bases outside the gene matches. CDR3 in DNA: TGTGCCAGCAGCAAGGGACAGCTTAATCAGCCCCAGCATTTT. It is translated as CASSKGQLNQPQHF.

The chain uses TRBV6-1 and TRBJ1-3; D gene uncertain. Looked up from germline, CDR1 is MNHNS and CDR2 is SASEGT. V gave up 0 bases and J gave up 2 bases, with 8 bases separating them. The CDR3 covers 15 residues. DNA of the CDR3: TGTGCCAGCAGTGAAGCGCTGACTGCTGGAAACACCATATATTTT. Protein product: CASSEALTAGNTIYF.

V usage is TRBV5-1 and J usage is TRBJ1-6; the match to TRBD1 covers 7 bases. The CDR3 covers 15 residues. Unmatched junction bases numbered 8, after V lost 4 bases and J lost 7 bases. The V gene's germline CDR1 is SGHRS and CDR2 YFSETQ. The CDR3 DNA sequence: TGCGCCAGCAGCGGTCCCGGGACAGCCAATTCACCCCTCCACTTT. As protein: CASSGPGTANSPLHF.

The chain is built from TRBV13 and TRBJ1-4; D uncertain. The germline V and J ends were trimmed by 4 bases and 5 bases, with 11 bases remaining between them. Germline values: CDR1 PRHDT, CDR2 FYEKMQ (reference sequence). The length of the CDR3 is 14 residues. In nucleotides, the CDR3 is TGTGCCAGCAGCTATCAAAGCCTGAATGAAAAACTGTTTTTT. Amino acids: CASSYQSLNEKLFF.

The V call is TRBV28, the J call TRBJ1-5; D might be TRBD1 (6 bases). Germline CDR1 reads MDHEN; CDR2 reads SYDVKM. The CDR3 extends over 15 amino acids. Trimming removed 3 bases at V and 2 bases at J, with 11 bases between. CDR3 in DNA: TGTGCCAGCAGTTTGTCAGGGGCCGGCAATCAGCCCCAGCATTTT. Translated, it gives CASSLSGAGNQPQHF.

A few counts support this clone. The rearrangement links TRBV6-5 to TRBJ1-2; possible D gene TRBD1, 6 bases. The CDR3 length is 15 residues. From germline, CDR1 is MNHEY and CDR2 SVGAGI. V was pared by 6 bases and J by 8 bases, with 22 bases between. CDR3 amino acids: CASREPGAVFGGYTF. CDR3 coding DNA: TGTGCCAGCAGGGAACCAGGGGCGGTATTCGGGGGCTACACCTTC.

The DNA for the CDR3 is TGTGCCAGCAGTTACGGGGGACAGGGGGTCTGGTCCGAGCAGTACTTC. It is translated as CASSYGGQGVWSEQYF. This chain links TRBV6-5 with TRBJ2-7; the match to TRBD1 covers 11 bases. Unmatched junction bases numbered 9, after V lost 2 bases and J lost 6 bases. CDR3 length: 16 residues. Germline V gene lookup returns CDR1 MNHEY and CDR2 SVGAGI.

In this sample, this clone turned up a few times. The J gene is TRBJ1-2, the V gene TRBV4-1; 7 bases match TRBD1. This CDR3 comprises 12 residues. Germline V lookup: CDR1 MGHRA, CDR2 YSYEKL. Trimming took 3 bases from V and 6 from J; bases not matched to a gene: 1. The CDR3 nucleotides are TGCGCCAGCAGCCACGACAGGGATGGCTACACCTTC. Protein product: CASSHDRDGYTF.